This record covers a single T cell receptor (beta chain). The V segment lost 6 bases and the J segment 1 base; nucleotides outside the gene matches: 7. CDR1 is SGHAT, CDR2 FQNNGV, per germline. The length of the CDR3 is 15 residues. This entry comes from a study of blood T cell repertoires in COVID-19. Only in-frame clones appear in the TCRdb table, and some are missing; sequencing was by immunoSEQ multiplex PCR. The sample carries about 140,000 clones, around nine tenths recorded once. The sequence was obtained from a human donor in a cohort sampled during active COVID-19. Sample: peripheral blood. This sequence joins TRBV11-2 and TRBJ1-1, with 8 nucleotides matching TRBD1. CDR3 in amino acids: CASRGRGRENTEAFF. CDR3 coding DNA: TGTGCCAGCAGAGGCAGGGGGCGAGAGAACACTGAAGCTTTCTTT.